This entry is about one T cell receptor (beta chain). Other nucleotide sequences from this sample produce the same CDR3. This sample was taken from a study of shared clonotypes between healthy human individuals. Data came from immunoSEQ multiplex PCR; TCRdb stores just in-frame clones and leaves some out. The data contain about 1 million clones, approximately 68% of them seen just once; the ten biggest clones take up 1.5%. V shed 5 bases and J 1 base; nucleotides not matched to a gene: 9. This CDR3 contains 18 residues. Germline loops: CDR1 SGHAT, CDR2 FQNNGV. This sequence originates from a man aged 18 to 30 in good health. The gene calls are TRBV11-2 and TRBJ2-4, with TRBD2 matching over 12 bases. The source material was memory CD4+ T cells sorted from blood. Subset given: CD45RA-negative fraction. The CDR3 loop is CASSPRTSGNLAKNIQYF. In DNA form, the CDR3 reads TGTGCCAGCAGCCCGAGGACTAGCGGGAATCTGGCCAAAAACATTCAGTACTTC.